This T cell receptor (beta chain) was sequenced for a study of T cells expressing NK-cell markers. Study background: It was sorted CD3+CD56+NKG2C+, CD3+CD56+NKG2C- and CD3+CD56-NKG2C+ T cells that supplied the TCR beta repertoires.

The CDR3 consists of 17 residues. Per germline, CDR1 LNHDA and CDR2 SQIVND (reference sequence). TCRdb derives one entry per CDR3 protein from the 5' RACE reads, leaving out DNA. The table counts about 390,000 distinct CDR3 sequences; around 10% lies in the top ten. The sample comprised blood T cells: a sorted CD56 or NKG2C T cell subset, CD4+ or CD8+ T cells, or bulk PBMC T cells (not recorded which). The TCR was taken from a woman between 45 and 60 years old in good health. The chain has TRBV19 and TRBJ1-2; TCRdb lists TRBD1, though no DNA is available to test this call. The CDR3 region is CASSIDPGVKLNYGYTF.